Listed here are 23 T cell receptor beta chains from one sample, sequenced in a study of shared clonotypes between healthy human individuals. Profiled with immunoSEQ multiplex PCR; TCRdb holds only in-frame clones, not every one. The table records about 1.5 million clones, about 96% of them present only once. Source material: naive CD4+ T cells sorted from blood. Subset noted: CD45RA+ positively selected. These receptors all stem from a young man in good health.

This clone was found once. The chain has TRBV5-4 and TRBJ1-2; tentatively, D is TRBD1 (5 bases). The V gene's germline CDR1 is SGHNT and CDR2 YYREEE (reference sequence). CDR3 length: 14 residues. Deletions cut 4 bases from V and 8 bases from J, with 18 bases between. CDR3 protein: CASSTGTALLGYTF. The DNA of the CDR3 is TGTGCCAGCAGCACGGGGACCGCCTTGCTGGGCTACACCTTC.

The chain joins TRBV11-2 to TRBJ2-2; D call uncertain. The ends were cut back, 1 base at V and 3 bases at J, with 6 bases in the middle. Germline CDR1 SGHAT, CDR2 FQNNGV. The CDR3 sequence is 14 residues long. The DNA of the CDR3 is TGTGCCAGCAGCTTAGCCCCCGACACCGGGGAGCTGTTTTTT. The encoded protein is CASSLAPDTGELFF.

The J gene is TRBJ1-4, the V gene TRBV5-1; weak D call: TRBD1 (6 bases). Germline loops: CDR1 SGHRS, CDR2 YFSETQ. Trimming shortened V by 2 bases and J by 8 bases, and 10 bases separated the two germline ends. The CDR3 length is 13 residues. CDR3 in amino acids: CASSFRTDEKLFF. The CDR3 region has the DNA TGCGCCAGCAGCTTCAGGACAGACGAAAAACTGTTTTTT.

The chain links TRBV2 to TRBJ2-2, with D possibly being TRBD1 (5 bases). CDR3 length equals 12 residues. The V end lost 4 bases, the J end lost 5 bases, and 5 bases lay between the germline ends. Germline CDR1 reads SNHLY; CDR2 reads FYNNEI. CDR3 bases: TGTGCCAGCAGTGGACAGACCGGGGAGCTGTTTTTT. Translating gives CASSGQTGELFF.

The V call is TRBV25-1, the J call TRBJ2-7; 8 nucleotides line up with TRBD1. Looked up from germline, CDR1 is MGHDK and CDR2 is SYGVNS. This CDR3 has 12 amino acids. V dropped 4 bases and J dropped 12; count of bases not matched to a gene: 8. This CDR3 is CASSGMWDRTYF. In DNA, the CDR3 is TGTGCCAGCAGTGGGATGTGGGACAGGACGTACTTC.

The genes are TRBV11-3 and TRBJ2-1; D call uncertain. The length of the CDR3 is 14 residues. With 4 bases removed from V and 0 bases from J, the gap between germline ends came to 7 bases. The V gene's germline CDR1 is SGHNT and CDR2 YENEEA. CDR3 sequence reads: CASSSPFSYNEQFF. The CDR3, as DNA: TGTGCCAGCAGCTCGCCGTTCTCCTACAATGAGCAGTTCTTC.

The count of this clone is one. This CDR3 is CASSLRLHYNEQFF. DNA for the CDR3: TGTGCCAGCAGCTTACGACTCCACTACAATGAGCAGTTCTTC. V gene TRBV7-6 combines with J gene TRBJ2-1; D unresolved. The CDR3 totals 14 residues. Germline V gene data show CDR1 as SGHVS and CDR2 as FNYEAQ. Between the trimmed V and J ends, which lost 2 bases and 3 bases, there was a span of 8 bases.

CDR3 bases: TGTGCCAGCAGCTTAACGGGGGACACTGAAGCTTTCTTT. Its protein product is CASSLTGDTEAFF. This rearrangement joins TRBV7-3 to TRBJ1-1; a possible D gene is TRBD1 (5 bases). Germline V gene data show CDR1 as SGHTA and CDR2 as FQGTGA. Between the trimmed V and J ends, which lost 0 bases and 3 bases, there was a span of 5 bases. This CDR3 comprises 13 residues.

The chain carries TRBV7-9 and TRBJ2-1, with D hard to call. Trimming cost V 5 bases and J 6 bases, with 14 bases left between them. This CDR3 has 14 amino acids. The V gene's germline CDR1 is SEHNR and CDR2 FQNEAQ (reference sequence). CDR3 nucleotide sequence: TGTGCCAGCAGCCCGACCGGCTCACCCAATGAGCAGTTCTTC. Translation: CASSPTGSPNEQFF.

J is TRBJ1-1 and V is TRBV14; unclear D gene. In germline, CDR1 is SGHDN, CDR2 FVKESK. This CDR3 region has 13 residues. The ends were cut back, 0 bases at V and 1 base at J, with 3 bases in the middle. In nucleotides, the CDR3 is TGTGCCAGCAGCCAAGACCCGAACACTGAAGCTTTCTTT. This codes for CASSQDPNTEAFF.

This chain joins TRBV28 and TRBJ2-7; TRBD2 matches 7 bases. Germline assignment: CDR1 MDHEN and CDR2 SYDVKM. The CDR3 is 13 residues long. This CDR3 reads CAIRSGGIYEQYF. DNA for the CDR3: TGTGCGATCCGCTCGGGGGGTATCTACGAGCAGTACTTC.

The chain's CDR3 is CASSIEQGIYGYTF. CDR3 nucleotides: TGTGCCAGTAGTATAGAACAGGGGATCTATGGCTACACCTTC. The V call is TRBV19, the J call TRBJ1-2, with 7 bases matching TRBD1. Looked up from germline, CDR1 is LNHDA and CDR2 is SQIVND (reference sequence). Trimming at V came to 0 bases and at J to 4 bases, leaving 2 bases not matched to a gene. The CDR3 consists of 14 residues. Combining the CDR3 with reference TRBV19 and TRBJ1-2 gives the whole variable domain DGGITQSPKYLFRKEGQNVTLSCEQNLNHDAMYWYRQDPGQGLRLIYYSQIVNDFQKGDIAEGYSVSREKKESFPLTVTSAQKNPTAFYLCASSIEQGIYGYTFGSGTRLTVV.

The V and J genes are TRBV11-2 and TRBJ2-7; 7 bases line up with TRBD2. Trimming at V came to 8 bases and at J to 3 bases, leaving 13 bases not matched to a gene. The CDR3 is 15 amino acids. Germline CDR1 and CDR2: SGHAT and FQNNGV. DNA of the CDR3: TGTGCCAGCCTAGGACTAGGTTCAGTTCGCTACGAGCAGTACTTC. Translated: CASLGLGSVRYEQYF.

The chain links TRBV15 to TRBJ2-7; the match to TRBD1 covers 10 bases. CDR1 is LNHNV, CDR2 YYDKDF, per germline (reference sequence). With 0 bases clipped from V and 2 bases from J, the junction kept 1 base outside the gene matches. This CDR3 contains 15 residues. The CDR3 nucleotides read TGTGCCACCAGCAGAGATGGACAGGGGGCCTACGAGCAGTACTTC. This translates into CATSRDGQGAYEQYF.

The CDR3 loop is CASSLAGVSYNEQFF. The CDR3 DNA sequence: TGTGCCAGCAGTTTAGCGGGAGTATCCTACAATGAGCAGTTCTTC. The rearrangement uses TRBV27 and TRBJ2-1; 7 nucleotides match TRBD2. J was trimmed by 1 base and V by 2 bases; bases with no gene match: 2. CDR1 is MNHEY and CDR2 is SMNVEV in the germline V gene (reference sequence). The CDR3 consists of 15 residues.

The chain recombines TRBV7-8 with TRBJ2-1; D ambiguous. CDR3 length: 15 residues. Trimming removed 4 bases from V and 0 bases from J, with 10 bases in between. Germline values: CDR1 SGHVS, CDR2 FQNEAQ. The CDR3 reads CASSSRTNSYNEQFF. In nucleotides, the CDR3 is TGTGCCAGCAGCTCCCGTACCAACTCCTACAATGAGCAGTTCTTC.

The CDR3 loop is CASGNYGYTF. DNA of the CDR3: TGTGCCAGCGGAAACTATGGCTACACCTTC. This sequence joins TRBV6-6 and TRBJ1-2; D gene uncertain. Germline lookup yields CDR1 MNHNY and CDR2 SVGAGI (reference sequence). V was pared by 8 bases and J by 2 bases, with 3 bases between. This CDR3 is built from 10 residues.

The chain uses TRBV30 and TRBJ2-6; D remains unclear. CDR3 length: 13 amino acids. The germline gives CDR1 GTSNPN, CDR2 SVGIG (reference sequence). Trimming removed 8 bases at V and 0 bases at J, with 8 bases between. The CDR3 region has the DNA TGTGCCACTGACCACTCTGGGGCCAACGTCCTGACTTTC. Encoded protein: CATDHSGANVLTF.

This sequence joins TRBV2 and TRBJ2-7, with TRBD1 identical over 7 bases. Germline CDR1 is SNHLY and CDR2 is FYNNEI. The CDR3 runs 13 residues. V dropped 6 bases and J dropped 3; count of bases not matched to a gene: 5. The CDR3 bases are TGTGCCAGCAGACAGGGACAGAACTACGAGCAGTACTTC. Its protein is CASRQGQNYEQYF.

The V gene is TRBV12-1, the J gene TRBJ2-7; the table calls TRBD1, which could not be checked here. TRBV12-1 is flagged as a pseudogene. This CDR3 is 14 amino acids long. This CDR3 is CASSFAVRYYEQYF. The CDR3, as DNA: TGTGCCAGCAGCTTTGCCGTCAGGTACTACGAGCAGTACTTC.

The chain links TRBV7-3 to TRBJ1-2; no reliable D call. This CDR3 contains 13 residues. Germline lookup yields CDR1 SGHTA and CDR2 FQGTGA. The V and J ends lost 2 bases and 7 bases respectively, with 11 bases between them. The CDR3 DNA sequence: TGTGCCAGCAGCTTACTGGGGTTGGCTGGCTACACCTTC. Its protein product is CASSLLGLAGYTF.

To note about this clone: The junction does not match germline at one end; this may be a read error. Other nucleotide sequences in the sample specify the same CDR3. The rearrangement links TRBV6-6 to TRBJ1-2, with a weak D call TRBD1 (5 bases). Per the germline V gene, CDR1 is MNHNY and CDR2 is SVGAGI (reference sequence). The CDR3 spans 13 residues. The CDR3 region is CASRSGTRDGYTF. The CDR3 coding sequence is TGTGCCAGCAGGTCCGGGACCCGGGACGGCTACACTTTC.

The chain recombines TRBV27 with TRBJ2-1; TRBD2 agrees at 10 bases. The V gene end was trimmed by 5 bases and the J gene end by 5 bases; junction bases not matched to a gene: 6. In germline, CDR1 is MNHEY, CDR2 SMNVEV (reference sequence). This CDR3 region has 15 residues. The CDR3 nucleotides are TGTGCCAGCAGTCCGCGGACTAGCGGACACAATGAGCAGTTCTTC. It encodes CASSPRTSGHNEQFF.